Described below is a single T cell receptor (beta chain) sequence and its context. Its antigen has not been determined. No base quality information exists; no much larger clone differs at one position. CDR1 SGHVS and CDR2 FNYEAQ were looked up in the germline V gene. The V end loses 3 bases and the J end loses 4 bases, and a stretch of 11 bases separates them. The CDR3 runs 14 residues from the cysteine to the phenylalanine. Only the CDR3 region is kept as DNA, spanning 42 bases read in frame from base 1. This entry belongs to a study of T cell repertoires in cytomegalovirus infection (dated by TCRdb to between 2017 and 2020). About the full investigation: Alongside well-studied HLA-B-restricted epitopes, the peptide stimulations were aimed at recently identified HLA-C-restricted CMV epitopes, whose presentation resists viral immunomodulation. Because public TCR beta signatures pointed to carriage of CMV infection together with the matching HLA type, the HLA type of each donor mattered for the analysis. Overall study results and their limits: Cumulative frequency of public TCR beta family members discriminated carriers of CMV infection plus the relevant HLA type in this cohort and an independent 352-donor cohort. In the ex vivo response, HLA-C-restricted CMV-specific TCR beta clonotypes were dominant, and in two of eight donors the single most frequent clonotype came from this HLA-C-restricted group.

The data were produced on an Illumina HiSeq 1500. TCRdb redid the processing of the public reads, applying fastp at Q25 and MiXCR, and retained in-frame beta chains. A single entry per CDR3 protein holds the most common genes and DNA from its merged rows. The sample table shows approximately 910,000 distinct CDR3 sequences, and roughly 30% are seen once. The ten largest make up 13% of the sample. The treatment or condition label corresponds to: in vitro stimulation with specific CMV peptide epitopes to enrich CMV-specific T cells. The rearrangement joined TRBV7-6 to TRBJ2-3, with the D gene call left open. This TCR came from a human donor in good health (CMV status not recorded). Some clones in this sample may be carry-over from other donors' samples. The sample here was cultured CD8+ T cells from PBMCs, taken from culture after CMV antigen stimulation. The sequenced DNA: TGTGCCAGCAGCTTGGTCGCGGTTTCAGATACGCAGTATTTT. This yields the protein CASSLVAVSDTQYF.